There are many counts of the clone carrying this TCR beta chain. Antigen specificity is unknown. This specimen comes from a study of regulatory T cells in long-lasting Graves disease. Study as a whole: Persistent Graves' disease meant over 5 years of antithyroid drugs with positive TSH receptor antibodies. Study-wide results and limits: Persistent patients shared 2,700 or so public clonotypes among themselves. Newly diagnosed patients shared fewer, at nearly 1,000. It was possible that the small sample size reduced accuracy. There was favoring of TRBV28, TRBJ1-2 and TRBJ2-5 in persistent disease.

V dropped 6 bases and J dropped 3; count of bases not matched to a gene: 4. Per the germline V gene, CDR1 is SEHNR and CDR2 is FQNEAQ (reference sequence). This CDR3 is 14 amino acids long. Time point described: persistent/refractory GD, antithyroid drugs over 5 years with positive TRAb. The authors made the TCR library using RNA they extracted from PBMCs. CDR3-region Arm-PCR and iRepertoire HTBI primers produced the TCR beta libraries. TCRdb passed the multiplex PCR reads through MiXCR, listing each CDR3 protein once. The repertoire holds around 450,000 distinct CDR3 sequences, with under 25% as singletons.

This clonotype originated in a female donor with Graves disease. The chain recombines TRBV7-9 with TRBJ2-5; 10 bases line up with TRBD1. The source material was peripheral blood mononuclear cells (PBMCs), sampled when the disease was refractory, from a patient treated with antithyroid drugs. The CDR3 DNA reads as TGTGCCAGCAGATCCGGGACAGGGGAAGAGACCCAGTACTTC. Translation: CASRSGTGEETQYF.